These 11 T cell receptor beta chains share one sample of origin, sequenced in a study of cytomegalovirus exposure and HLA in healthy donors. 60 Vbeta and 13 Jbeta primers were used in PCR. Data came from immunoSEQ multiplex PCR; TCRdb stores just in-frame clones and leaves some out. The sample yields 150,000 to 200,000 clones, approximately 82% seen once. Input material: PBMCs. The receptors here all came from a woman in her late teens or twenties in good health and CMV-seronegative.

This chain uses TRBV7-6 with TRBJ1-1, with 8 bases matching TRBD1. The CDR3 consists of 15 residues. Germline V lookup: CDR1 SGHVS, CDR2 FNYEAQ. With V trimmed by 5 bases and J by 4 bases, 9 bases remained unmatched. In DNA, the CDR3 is TGTGCCAGCAGCCTCTCTGGGACAGGAACCACTGAAGCTTTCTTT. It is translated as CASSLSGTGTTEAFF.

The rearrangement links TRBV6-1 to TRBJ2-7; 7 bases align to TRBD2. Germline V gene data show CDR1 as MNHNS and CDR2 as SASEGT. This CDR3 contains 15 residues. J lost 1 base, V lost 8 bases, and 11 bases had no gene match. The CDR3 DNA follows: TGTGCCAGCGGGGGGGGAGGGAGGGTTTCCTACGAGCAGTACGTC. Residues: CASGGGGRVSYEQYV.

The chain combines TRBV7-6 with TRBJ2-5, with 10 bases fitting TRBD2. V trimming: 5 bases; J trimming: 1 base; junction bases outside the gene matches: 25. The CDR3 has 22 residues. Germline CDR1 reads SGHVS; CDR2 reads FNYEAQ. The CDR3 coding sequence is TGTGCCAGCAGCCCGGAATGGACTAGCGGAGGCCCGGCCCCAGCTGGCCAAGAGACCCAGTACTTC. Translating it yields CASSPEWTSGGPAPAGQETQYF.

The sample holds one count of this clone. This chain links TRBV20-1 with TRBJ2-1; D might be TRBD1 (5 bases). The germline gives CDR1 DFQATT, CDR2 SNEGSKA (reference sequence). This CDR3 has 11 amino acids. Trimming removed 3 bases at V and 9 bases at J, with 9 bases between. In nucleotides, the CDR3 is TGCAGTGCTAGGGACATCTGTGAGCAGTTCTTC. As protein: CSARDICEQFF.

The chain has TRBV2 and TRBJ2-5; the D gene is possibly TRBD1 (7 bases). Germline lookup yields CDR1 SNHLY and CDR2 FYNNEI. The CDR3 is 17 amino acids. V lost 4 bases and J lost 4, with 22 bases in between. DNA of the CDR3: TGTGCCAGCAGTGTTGCGACAGGGAGGAGAGAGCGAGAGACCCAGTACTTC. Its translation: CASSVATGRRERETQYF.

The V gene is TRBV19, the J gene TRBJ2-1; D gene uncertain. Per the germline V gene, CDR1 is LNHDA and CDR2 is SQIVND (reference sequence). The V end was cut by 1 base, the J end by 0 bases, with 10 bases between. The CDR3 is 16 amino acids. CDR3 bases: TGTGCCAGTAGTATAGCCCAGGCTACCTCCTACAATGAGCAGTTCTTC. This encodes CASSIAQATSYNEQFF.

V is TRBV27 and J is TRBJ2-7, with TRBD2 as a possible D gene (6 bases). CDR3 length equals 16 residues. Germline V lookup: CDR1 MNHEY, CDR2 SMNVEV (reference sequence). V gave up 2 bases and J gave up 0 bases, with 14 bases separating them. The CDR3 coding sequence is TGTGCCAGCAGTTTAAAGGGCGGGACGAACTCCTACGAGCAGTACTTC. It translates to CASSLKGGTNSYEQYF.

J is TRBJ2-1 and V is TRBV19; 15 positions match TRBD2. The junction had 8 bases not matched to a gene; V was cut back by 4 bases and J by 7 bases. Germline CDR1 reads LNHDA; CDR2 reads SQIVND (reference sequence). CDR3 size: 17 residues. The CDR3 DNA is TGTGCCAGTAGTAAGGGGAGTGGGACTAGCGGGAGGAATGAGCAGTTCTTC. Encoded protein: CASSKGSGTSGRNEQFF. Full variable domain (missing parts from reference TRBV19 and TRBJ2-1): DGGITQSPKYLFRKEGQNVTLSCEQNLNHDAMYWYRQDPGQGLRLIYYSQIVNDFQKGDIAEGYSVSREKKESFPLTVTSAQKNPTAFYLCASSKGSGTSGRNEQFFGPGTRLTVL.

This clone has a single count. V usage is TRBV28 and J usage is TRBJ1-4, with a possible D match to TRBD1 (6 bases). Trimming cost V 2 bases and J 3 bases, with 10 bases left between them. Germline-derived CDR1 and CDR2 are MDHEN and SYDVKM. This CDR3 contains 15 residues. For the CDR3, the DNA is TGTGCCAGCAGTTTAACAGGGCCGGCTAATGAAAAACTGTTTTTT. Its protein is CASSLTGPANEKLFF.

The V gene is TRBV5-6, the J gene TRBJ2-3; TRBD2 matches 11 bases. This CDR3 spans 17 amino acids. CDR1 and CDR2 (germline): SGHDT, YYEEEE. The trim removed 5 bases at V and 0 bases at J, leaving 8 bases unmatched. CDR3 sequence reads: CASSLSGREFSTDTQYF. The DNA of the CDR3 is TGTGCCAGCAGTCTTAGCGGGAGGGAATTTAGCACAGATACGCAGTATTTT.

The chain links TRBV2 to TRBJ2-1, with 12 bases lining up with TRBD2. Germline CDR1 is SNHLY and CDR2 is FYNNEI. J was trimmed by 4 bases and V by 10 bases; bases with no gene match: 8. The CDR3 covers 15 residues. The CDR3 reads CAIPGTSGYYNEQFF. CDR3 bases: TGTGCCATCCCTGGGACTAGCGGGTATTACAATGAGCAGTTCTTC.